A selection of T cell receptor beta chains follows, all from one sample in a study of blood T cell repertoires in COVID-19. The method was immunoSEQ multiplex PCR; TCRdb's version includes in-frame clones alone and lacks a portion of them. The table shows 150,000 to 200,000 clones, with 85% to 90% occurring only once. What was sequenced was peripheral blood. The receptors here all came from a man between 18 and 35 years old with acute or convalescent COVID-19. Both conserved end residues are part of each CDR3. Fields, in order: V gene, J gene, CDR3 protein.

v_gene: TRBV7-8; j_gene: TRBJ2-5; CDR3aa: CASSLLTVETQYF
v_gene: TRBV2; j_gene: TRBJ1-5; CDR3aa: CASSGTRSGGHSNQPQHF
v_gene: TRBV11-2; j_gene: TRBJ2-1; CDR3aa: CASSRQGIIYNEQFF
v_gene: TRBV5-6; j_gene: TRBJ1-4; CDR3aa: CASSLDRSVEKLFF
v_gene: TRBV4-1; j_gene: TRBJ2-2; CDR3aa: CASSQEWTGANTGELFF
v_gene: TRBV11-2; j_gene: TRBJ2-4; CDR3aa: CASSFNSQGGNIQYF
v_gene: TRBV29-1; j_gene: TRBJ1-1; CDR3aa: CSVARGQNTEAFF
v_gene: TRBV5-1; j_gene: TRBJ2-1; CDR3aa: CASRAGTAFPHGQFF
v_gene: TRBV9; j_gene: TRBJ2-1; CDR3aa: CASSVGELRDRAYNEQFF
v_gene: TRBV7-2; j_gene: TRBJ2-2; CDR3aa: CASSLTGGPGELFF
v_gene: TRBV19; j_gene: TRBJ2-1; CDR3aa: CASSIWGGPVINEQFF
v_gene: TRBV3-1/TRBV3-2; j_gene: TRBJ1-5; CDR3aa: CASSQDGGGGQPQHF
v_gene: TRBV7-2; j_gene: TRBJ1-1; CDR3aa: CASSSRGGATEAFF
v_gene: TRBV19; j_gene: TRBJ2-2; CDR3aa: CASSTQDRAAGELFF
v_gene: TRBV30; j_gene: TRBJ1-5; CDR3aa: CAWSQGGQPQHF
v_gene: TRBV11-2; j_gene: TRBJ2-2; CDR3aa: CASSLRLGQGAGELFF
v_gene: TRBV4-1; j_gene: TRBJ2-1; CDR3aa: CASSPMGSGGPFYEQFF
v_gene: TRBV5-1; j_gene: TRBJ1-3; CDR3aa: CASSLVAGGGNTIYF
v_gene: TRBV10-2; j_gene: TRBJ2-3; CDR3aa: CASSQRLAGVYTQYF
v_gene: TRBV9; j_gene: TRBJ2-2; CDR3aa: CASRRGTENTGELFF
v_gene: TRBV3-1/TRBV3-2; j_gene: TRBJ2-6; CDR3aa: CASSQDLSSGANVLTF
v_gene: TRBV6-5; j_gene: TRBJ1-1; CDR3aa: CASSAGNTEAFF
v_gene: TRBV18; j_gene: TRBJ1-2; CDR3aa: CASSPQGVSSNYGYTF
v_gene: TRBV5-5; j_gene: TRBJ1-5; CDR3aa: CASSRGTGPNQPQHF
v_gene: TRBV29-1; j_gene: TRBJ2-2; CDR3aa: CSVTGGTGELFF
v_gene: TRBV6-1; j_gene: TRBJ1-1; CDR3aa: CASSEGGRRAEAFF
v_gene: TRBV29-1; j_gene: TRBJ2-6; CDR3aa: CSVLPGQGSGANVLTF
v_gene: TRBV29-1; j_gene: TRBJ1-5; CDR3aa: CSVGQGKGQPQHF
v_gene: TRBV5-1; j_gene: TRBJ2-1; CDR3aa: CASRTGLFVSEQFF
v_gene: TRBV4-2; j_gene: TRBJ1-3; CDR3aa: CASSQEGARVSGNTIYF
v_gene: TRBV7-3; j_gene: TRBJ2-1; CDR3aa: CASSLTGGTGGVNEQFF
v_gene: TRBV10-3; j_gene: TRBJ2-5; CDR3aa: CAIRQGGQETQYF
v_gene: TRBV28; j_gene: TRBJ2-6; CDR3aa: CASSSGSGANVLTF
v_gene: TRBV5-1; j_gene: TRBJ1-4; CDR3aa: CASSGDTQTEEKLFF
v_gene: TRBV27; j_gene: TRBJ2-2; CDR3aa: CASSSFPIAGPNTGELFF
v_gene: TRBV7-3; j_gene: TRBJ1-2; CDR3aa: CASSSDRGWGGYTF
v_gene: TRBV14; j_gene: TRBJ1-2; CDR3aa: CASSPGTGSNYGYTF
v_gene: TRBV9; j_gene: TRBJ2-1; CDR3aa: CASSESLQEGLSYNEQFF
v_gene: TRBV6-5; j_gene: TRBJ1-5; CDR3aa: CASSYSITGNQPQHF
v_gene: TRBV18; j_gene: TRBJ2-5; CDR3aa: CASSPPMAGWEVETQYF
v_gene: TRBV28; j_gene: TRBJ1-5; CDR3aa: CASSSGGSNQPQHF
v_gene: TRBV6-4; j_gene: TRBJ2-1; CDR3aa: CASSASTGGSNEQFF
v_gene: TRBV4-1; j_gene: TRBJ2-7; CDR3aa: CASSQDNRVYIGTGADEQYF
v_gene: TRBV7-9; j_gene: TRBJ2-1; CDR3aa: CASSLVRRGPYNEQFF
v_gene: TRBV4-2; j_gene: TRBJ1-2; CDR3aa: CASSQKGTGGGYGYTF
v_gene: TRBV19; j_gene: TRBJ2-1; CDR3aa: CASSPDGGSYNEQFF
v_gene: TRBV7-2; j_gene: TRBJ1-5; CDR3aa: CASSLGTGVNQPQHF
v_gene: TRBV10-2; j_gene: TRBJ1-1; CDR3aa: CASRQGQGSYEAFF
v_gene: TRBV25-1; j_gene: TRBJ2-1; CDR3aa: CASSGYRGRLIEQFF
v_gene: TRBV6-1; j_gene: TRBJ1-5; CDR3aa: CASSDDRVLANQPQHF
v_gene: TRBV7-3; j_gene: TRBJ2-3; CDR3aa: CASSLGVDSSTDTQYF
v_gene: TRBV2; j_gene: TRBJ2-2; CDR3aa: CASRSAGTSNTGELFF
v_gene: TRBV3-1/TRBV3-2; j_gene: TRBJ1-2; CDR3aa: CASSPRTGGPFGGYTF
v_gene: TRBV5-4; j_gene: TRBJ2-1; CDR3aa: CASSPSYPGNEQFF